A single sample gave rise to the 27 T cell receptor beta chains below, sequenced in a study of beta chain features in type 1 diabetes. Study outcomes and limitations: Across all four CD4+ subsets, people with type 1 diabetes showed modestly shorter TCRB CDR3s.

The investigators reverse transcribed all of the isolated RNA, so they sequenced expressed TCRB transcripts. Data came from immunoSEQ multiplex PCR; TCRdb stores just in-frame clones and leaves some out. The repertoire has over 150,000 clones, under 13% of them found once; the top ten carry 0.4% to 0.55%. Antigens of these TCRs are unknown. Source material: central memory CD4+ T cells from blood. The receptors here all came from a man aged 25 to 45 with type 1 diabetes.

This clone was counted a few times. The CDR3 is CASSQMTGGDGYTF. As DNA, the CDR3 is TGTGCCAGCAGCCAGATGACAGGGGGAGATGGCTACACCTTC. The chain joins TRBV14 to TRBJ1-2; 9 bases line up with TRBD1. Trimming removed 3 bases from V and 6 bases from J; junction bases left unmatched: 5. There are 14 residues in the CDR3. The germline V gene encodes CDR1 SGHDN and CDR2 FVKESK. Drawing the rest from reference TRBV14 and TRBJ1-2, the complete variable domain is EAGVTQFPSHSVIEKGQTVTLRCDPISGHDNLYWYRRVMGKEIKFLLHFVKESKQDESGMPNNRFLAERTGGTYSTLKVQPAELEDSGVYFCASSQMTGGDGYTFGSGTRLTVV.

In this sample, this clone turned up a few times. The chain links TRBV5-1 to TRBJ1-3, with D tentatively TRBD1 (5 bases). The V gene's germline CDR1 is SGHRS and CDR2 YFSETQ. CDR3 length equals 14 residues. Trimming removed 4 bases at V and 4 bases at J, with 12 bases between. The CDR3 spells CASSGGTEGNTIYF. CDR3 coding DNA: TGCGCCAGCAGCGGAGGGACGGAGGGAAACACCATATATTTT.

There are a few counts of this clone. The rearrangement links TRBV6-1 to TRBJ2-2; TRBD1 might be the D (5 bases). The CDR3 sequence is 15 residues long. In germline, CDR1 is MNHNS, CDR2 SASEGT. Trimming took off 6 bases at V and 4 bases at J, with 15 bases between the two ends. The CDR3 DNA reads TGTGCCAGCAGCTTAACCCAGGGTTTCACCGGGGAGCTGTTTTTT. Translating it yields CASSLTQGFTGELFF.

The CDR3 protein is CASSEILAGYNEQFF. The CDR3 nucleotides read TGTGCCAGCAGTGAAATTCTAGCGGGATACAATGAGCAGTTCTTC. The chain carries TRBV6-1 and TRBJ2-1; 9 bases line up with TRBD2. This CDR3 spans 15 amino acids. The germline CDR1 and CDR2 sequences are MNHNS and SASEGT. V lost 2 bases, J lost 4 bases, and 3 bases stayed unmatched.

The chain recombines TRBV4-3 with TRBJ2-2, with a possible D match to TRBD2 (5 bases). Germline CDR1 LGHNA, CDR2 YSLEER. Trimming shortened V by 0 bases and J by 1 base, and 9 bases separated the two germline ends. The CDR3 is 16 residues long. CDR3 coding DNA: TGCGCCAGCAGCCAAGAGCCGGGGATGAACACCGGGGAGCTGTTTTTT. This codes for CASSQEPGMNTGELFF.

The rearrangement joins TRBV18 to TRBJ2-1; no clear D gene. The CDR3 is made up of 11 amino acids. V lost 5 bases to trimming and J lost 8 bases, with 7 bases between them. CDR1 and CDR2 from the germline V gene are KGHSH and LQKENI. CDR3 DNA sequence: TGTGCCAGCTCATCTCGAGATGAGCAGTTCTTC. Translated, it gives CASSSRDEQFF.

This clone showed up just a few times. The chain couples TRBV7-2 to TRBJ2-7; 9 bases fit TRBD1. Germline loops: CDR1 SGHTA, CDR2 FQGNSA. The CDR3 is made up of 15 amino acids. V shed 1 base, J shed 2 bases, and the junction held 3 bases outside the gene matches. CDR3 nucleotides: TGTGCCAGCAGCTTAGGGACAGGGGAGGCCTACGAGCAGTACTTC. Residues: CASSLGTGEAYEQYF. Using reference TRBV7-2 and TRBJ2-7 for the parts outside the CDR3, the full variable domain is GAGVSQSPSNKVTEKGKDVELRCDPISGHTALYWYRQSLGQGLEFLIYFQGNSAPDKSGLPSDRFSAERTGGSVSTLTIQRTQQEDSAVYLCASSLGTGEAYEQYFGPGTRLTVT.

This clone was detected a few times. The chain joins TRBV9 to TRBJ2-2, with TRBD1 identical over 8 bases. CDR1 is SGDLS, CDR2 YYNGEE, per germline. CDR3 length: 18 residues. Trimming removed 0 bases from V and 4 bases from J; junction bases left unmatched: 11. The CDR3 DNA is TGTGCCAGCAGCGTAGACCCCACCGGGACAGGATCCACCGGGGAGCTGTTTTTT. Its translation: CASSVDPTGTGSTGELFF.

This clone was recorded a few times. The rearrangement uses TRBV2 and TRBJ1-1; weak D call: TRBD1 (5 bases). Germline CDR1 and CDR2: SNHLY and FYNNEI. V was clipped by 7 bases and J by 1 base, with 10 bases between them. This CDR3 is 13 amino acids long. The CDR3 coding sequence is TGTGCCAGCAATCCCCAGGGGAACACTGAAGCTTTCTTT. This translates into CASNPQGNTEAFF.

This rearrangement joins TRBV7-2 to TRBJ2-1; perhaps TRBD2 as D (6 bases). This CDR3 region has 20 residues. V dropped 0 bases and J dropped 0 bases, with 21 bases sitting between them. The germline CDR1 and CDR2 sequences are SGHTA and FQGNSA. DNA of the CDR3: TGTGCCAGCAGCTTAGCGGGGGGTGTGAGAAAGCATCGCTCCTACAATGAGCAGTTCTTC. As protein: CASSLAGGVRKHRSYNEQFF.

The chain recombines TRBV29-1 with TRBJ2-1; maybe TRBD2 (6 bases). The V gene's germline CDR1 is SQVTM and CDR2 ANQGSEA. CDR3 length equals 14 residues. CDR3 amino acids: CKRHSCGMYNEQFF. Written as DNA, the CDR3 is TGCAAACGCCATTCGTGCGGGATGTACAATGAGCAGTTCTTC.

A few counts support this clone. This CDR3 is CASSKPYEQYF. Written as DNA, the CDR3 is TGTGCCAGCAGTAAGCCCTACGAGCAGTACTTC. The chain joins TRBV28 to TRBJ2-7; D unclear. The germline gives CDR1 MDHEN, CDR2 SYDVKM. The CDR3 consists of 11 residues. Trimming shortened V by 5 bases and J by 2 bases, and 4 bases separated the two germline ends.

This clone showed up just a few times. The chain uses TRBV21-1 and TRBJ1-2; TRBD1, as called in the table, went unchecked against the DNA. TRBV21-1 is labeled a pseudogene. The CDR3 has 19 residues. The CDR3 DNA reads TGTGCCAGCAGCCGATCGCCTTGGGAGACAGGGGGCGCGATCTATGGCTACACCTTC. Translation gives CASSRSPWETGGAIYGYTF.

V and J are TRBV28 and TRBJ1-1; D not certain. The germline V gene has CDR1 MDHEN and CDR2 SYDVKM. Trimming left V 6 bases short and J 5 bases short, with 13 bases between. The CDR3 is made up of 13 amino acids. The CDR3 DNA is TGTGCCAGCAGCCCTTGGGCCCAAACTGAAGCTTTCTTT. Translating it yields CASSPWAQTEAFF.

The V and J genes are TRBV29-1 and TRBJ2-7; weak D call: TRBD1 (6 bases). The CDR3 extends over 14 amino acids. The germline V gene has CDR1 SQVTM and CDR2 ANQGSEA. V lost 4 bases and J 3 bases, leaving 16 bases between the germline ends. CDR3 sequence (DNA): TGCAGCGTTGCTCAGAGGGGGAGCCTCTACGAGCAGTACTTC. Its protein is CSVAQRGSLYEQYF.

The chain has TRBV7-9 and TRBJ2-7, with TRBD1 matching 7 bases. The length of the CDR3 is 12 residues. Germline CDR1 SEHNR, CDR2 FQNEAQ (reference sequence). J was trimmed by 5 bases and V by 3 bases; bases with no gene match: 1. CDR3 loop: CASSFTGDEQYF. DNA for the CDR3: TGTGCCAGCAGCTTTACAGGGGACGAGCAGTACTTC. The whole variable domain, filled in from reference TRBV7-9 and TRBJ2-7, reads DTGVSQNPRHKITKRGQNVTFRCDPISEHNRLYWYRQTLGQGPEFLTYFQNEAQLEKSRLLSDRFSAERPKGSFSTLEIQRTEQGDSAMYLCASSFTGDEQYFGPGTRLTVT.

The chain combines TRBV4-3 with TRBJ2-5; 7 bases map to TRBD2. J gave up 4 bases and V 0 bases, and 8 bases lay outside the gene matches. Germline V gives CDR1 LGHNA, CDR2 YSLEER. The CDR3 is 16 residues long. CDR3 bases: TGCGCCAGCAGCCAAGACCACCGCGGGAGAGGAGAGACCCAGTACTTC. Translation: CASSQDHRGRGETQYF.

The gene calls are TRBV18 and TRBJ2-5; 7 nucleotides match TRBD2. CDR3 size: 14 residues. V was pared by 6 bases and J by 5 bases, with 9 bases of the junction left unmatched. Germline V gene lookup returns CDR1 KGHSH and CDR2 LQKENI. In nucleotides, the CDR3 is TGTGCCAGCTCCCCCAGGACTAGTAGGGAGACCCAGTACTTC. Translation gives CASSPRTSRETQYF.

There are a few counts of this clone. This chain connects TRBV5-1 to TRBJ1-1; D is unclear. The CDR3 is made up of 18 amino acids. V lost 4 bases to trimming and J lost 3 bases, with 25 bases between them. Germline V gene sequence: CDR1 SGHRS, CDR2 YFSETQ. The CDR3 reads CASSRLPSGPLEDTEAFF. CDR3 DNA sequence: TGCGCCAGCAGCCGGCTGCCATCCGGGCCCCTGGAGGACACTGAAGCTTTCTTT. Filled out from reference TRBV5-1 and TRBJ1-1, the complete variable domain reads KAGVTQTPRYLIKTRGQQVTLSCSPISGHRSVSWYQQTPGQGLQFLFEYFSETQRNKGNFPGRFSGRQFSNSRSEMNVSTLELGDSALYLCASSRLPSGPLEDTEAFFGQGTRLTVV.

V usage is TRBV28 and J usage is TRBJ2-1; the match to TRBD1 covers 12 bases. Germline lookup yields CDR1 MDHEN and CDR2 SYDVKM. The CDR3 consists of 15 residues. V dropped 7 bases and J dropped 9; count of bases not matched to a gene: 10. The CDR3: CASTLVGQGAREQFF. The CDR3 DNA reads TGTGCCAGCACTCTGGTGGGACAGGGGGCGCGTGAGCAGTTCTTC.

The table lists this clone with a few counts. The J gene is TRBJ2-5, the V gene TRBV18; the match to TRBD1 covers 7 bases. V trimming: 4 bases; J trimming: 2 bases; junction bases outside the gene matches: 4. This CDR3 comprises 14 residues. CDR1 and CDR2 from the germline V gene are KGHSH and LQKENI. CDR3 region: CASSQSQGQETQYF. For the CDR3, the DNA is TGTGCCAGCTCACAGTCACAGGGGCAAGAGACCCAGTACTTC. Filled out from reference TRBV18 and TRBJ2-5, the complete variable domain reads NAGVMQNPRHLVRRRGQEARLRCSPMKGHSHVYWYRQLPEEGLKFMVYLQKENIIDESGMPKERFSAEFPKEGPSILRIQQVVRGDSAAYFCASSQSQGQETQYFGPGTRLLVL.

This chain uses TRBV18 with TRBJ1-4, with TRBD1 identical over 7 bases. There are 15 residues in the CDR3. CDR1 and CDR2 (germline): KGHSH, LQKENI. The trim removed 5 bases at V and 8 bases at J, leaving 11 bases unmatched. For the CDR3, the DNA is TGTGCCAGCTCAGGCTTACAGGGGCCGGGAGAAAAACTGTTTTTT. This translates into CASSGLQGPGEKLFF.

This sequence joins TRBV5-6 and TRBJ2-4; tentative D call: TRBD2 (6 bases). The V and J ends lost 0 bases and 8 bases respectively, with 12 bases between them. The V gene's germline CDR1 is SGHDT and CDR2 YYEEEE. This CDR3 is 14 amino acids long. The CDR3 reads CASSLVGGSDIQYF. The DNA for the CDR3 is TGTGCCAGCAGCTTGGTTGGGGGGAGTGACATTCAGTACTTC.

V usage is TRBV4-2 and J usage is TRBJ2-7, with 7 bases matching TRBD2. V lost 0 bases and J lost 2; bases outside the gene matches: 4. Germline assignment: CDR1 LGHNA and CDR2 YNFKEQ. The CDR3 totals 15 residues. CDR3 coding DNA: TGTGCCAGCAGCCAAGATTTACTAGCGACCTACGAGCAGTACTTC. This sequence encodes CASSQDLLATYEQYF.

This clone appeared once. The rearrangement uses TRBV30 and TRBJ1-3, with D possibly TRBD1 on 6 matching bases. The CDR3 length is 15 residues. In germline, CDR1 is GTSNPN, CDR2 SVGIG (reference sequence). Trimming left V 7 bases short and J 2 bases short, with 18 bases between. The CDR3 spells CALVNPRTAGNTIYF. The CDR3 bases are TGTGCCTTGGTCAATCCCCGGACAGCTGGAAACACCATATATTTT.

This rearrangement joins TRBV7-9 to TRBJ2-5, with 13 bases matching TRBD2. The CDR3 consists of 16 residues. The germline V gene encodes CDR1 SEHNR and CDR2 FQNEAQ (reference sequence). V shed 8 bases and J 5 bases; nucleotides not matched to a gene: 11. CDR3 loop: CASGRTSGRLSETQYF. CDR3 in DNA: TGTGCCAGCGGACGGACTAGCGGGAGACTTAGTGAGACCCAGTACTTC.

CDR3 in amino acids: CASSQTGSFGANVLTF. CDR3 DNA: TGTGCCAGCAGCCAGACAGGGTCGTTTGGGGCCAACGTCCTGACTTTC. This chain links TRBV5-6 with TRBJ2-6, with 7 bases aligning to TRBD1. Germline values: CDR1 SGHDT, CDR2 YYEEEE. The ends lost 4 bases at V and 3 bases at J; junction bases unmatched: 7. The CDR3 loop spans 16 amino acids.